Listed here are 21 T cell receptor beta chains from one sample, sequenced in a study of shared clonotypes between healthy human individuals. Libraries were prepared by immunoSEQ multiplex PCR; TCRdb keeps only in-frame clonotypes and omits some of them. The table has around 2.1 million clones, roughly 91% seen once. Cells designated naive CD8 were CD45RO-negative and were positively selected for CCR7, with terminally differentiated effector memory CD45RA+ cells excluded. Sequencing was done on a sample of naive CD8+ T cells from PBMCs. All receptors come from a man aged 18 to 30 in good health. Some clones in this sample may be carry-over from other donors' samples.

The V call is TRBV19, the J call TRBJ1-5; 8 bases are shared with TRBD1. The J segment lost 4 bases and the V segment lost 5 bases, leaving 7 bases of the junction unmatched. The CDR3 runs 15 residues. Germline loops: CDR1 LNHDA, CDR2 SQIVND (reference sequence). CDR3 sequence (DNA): TGTGCCAGTAGTCCATTACAGGGGGGGAATCAGCCCCAGCATTTT. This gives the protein CASSPLQGGNQPQHF.

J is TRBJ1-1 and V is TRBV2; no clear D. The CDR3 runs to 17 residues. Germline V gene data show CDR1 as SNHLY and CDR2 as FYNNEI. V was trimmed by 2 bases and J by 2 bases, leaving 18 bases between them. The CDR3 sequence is CASSETGTDAQNTEAFF. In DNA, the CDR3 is TGTGCCAGCAGTGAAACGGGAACCGATGCCCAAAACACTGAAGCTTTCTTT.

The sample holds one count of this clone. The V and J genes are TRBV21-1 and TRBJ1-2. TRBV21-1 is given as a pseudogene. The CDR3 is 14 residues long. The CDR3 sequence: CASSKGPLNYGYTF. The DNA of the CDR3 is TGTGCCAGCAGCAAAGGACCTTTAAACTATGGCTACACCTTC.

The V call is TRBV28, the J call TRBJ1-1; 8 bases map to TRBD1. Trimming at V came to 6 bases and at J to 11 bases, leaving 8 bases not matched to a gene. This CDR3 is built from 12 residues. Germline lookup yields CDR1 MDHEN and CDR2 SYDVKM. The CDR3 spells CASSPDRVTAFF. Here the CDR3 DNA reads TGTGCCAGCAGCCCGGACAGGGTGACGGCTTTCTTT.

The CDR3 spells CASSLWASGRASDEQFF. As DNA, the CDR3 is TGCGCCAGCAGCTTGTGGGCTAGCGGGAGGGCTTCGGATGAGCAGTTCTTC. The chain combines TRBV5-1 with TRBJ2-1; 12 nucleotides line up with TRBD2. This CDR3 has 17 amino acids. The J segment lost 8 bases and the V segment lost 1 base, leaving 10 bases of the junction unmatched. CDR1 SGHRS and CDR2 YFSETQ come from the germline V gene.

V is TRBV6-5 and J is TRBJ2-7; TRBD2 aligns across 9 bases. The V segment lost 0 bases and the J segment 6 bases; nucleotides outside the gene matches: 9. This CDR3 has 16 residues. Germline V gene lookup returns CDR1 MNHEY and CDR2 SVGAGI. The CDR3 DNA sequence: TGTGCCAGCAGTTACTCCAAATTAGCGGGAGTCCTCGAGCAGTACTTC. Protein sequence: CASSYSKLAGVLEQYF.

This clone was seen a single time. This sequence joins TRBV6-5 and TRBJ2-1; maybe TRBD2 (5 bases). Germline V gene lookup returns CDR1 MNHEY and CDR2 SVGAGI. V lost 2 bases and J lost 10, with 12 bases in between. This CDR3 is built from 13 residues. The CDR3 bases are TGTGCCAGCAGTTACGTTCTAGCAGGCGAGCAGTTCTTC. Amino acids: CASSYVLAGEQFF.

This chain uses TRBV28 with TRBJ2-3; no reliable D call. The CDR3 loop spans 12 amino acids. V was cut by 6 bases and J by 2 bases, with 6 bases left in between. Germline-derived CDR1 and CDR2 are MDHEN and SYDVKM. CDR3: CASSDVTDTQYF. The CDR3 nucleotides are TGTGCCAGCAGCGACGTCACAGATACGCAGTATTTT. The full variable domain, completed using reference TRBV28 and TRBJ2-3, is DVKVTQSSRYLVKRTGEKVFLECVQDMDHENMFWYRQDPGLGLRLIYFSYDVKMKEKGDIPEGYSVSREKKERFSLILESASTNQTSMYLCASSDVTDTQYFGPGTRLTVL.

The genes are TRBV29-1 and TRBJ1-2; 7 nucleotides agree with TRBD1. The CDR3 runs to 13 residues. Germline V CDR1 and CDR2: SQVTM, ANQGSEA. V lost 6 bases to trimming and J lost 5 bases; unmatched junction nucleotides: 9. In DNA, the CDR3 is TGCAGCGTGACTGGGACAGTAGTTTATGGCTACACCTTC. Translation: CSVTGTVVYGYTF.

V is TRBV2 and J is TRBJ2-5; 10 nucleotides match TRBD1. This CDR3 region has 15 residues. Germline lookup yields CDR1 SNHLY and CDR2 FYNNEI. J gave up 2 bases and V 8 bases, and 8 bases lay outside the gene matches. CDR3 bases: TGTGCCAGCCAAGGGACAGGGGATAAACAAGAGACCCAGTACTTC. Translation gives CASQGTGDKQETQYF.

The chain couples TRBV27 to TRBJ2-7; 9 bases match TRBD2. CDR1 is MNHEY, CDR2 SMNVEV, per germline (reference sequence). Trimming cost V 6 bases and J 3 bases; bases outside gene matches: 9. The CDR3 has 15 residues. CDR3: CASRTGGGGDYEQYF. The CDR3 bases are TGTGCCAGCAGGACCGGCGGGGGGGGCGACTACGAGCAGTACTTC.

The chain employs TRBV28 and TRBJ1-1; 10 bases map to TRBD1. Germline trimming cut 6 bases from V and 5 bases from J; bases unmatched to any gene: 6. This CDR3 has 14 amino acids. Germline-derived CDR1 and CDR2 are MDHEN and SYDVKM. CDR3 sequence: CASRIRQGATEAFF. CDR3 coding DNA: TGTGCCAGCAGGATTCGACAGGGGGCAACTGAAGCTTTCTTT.

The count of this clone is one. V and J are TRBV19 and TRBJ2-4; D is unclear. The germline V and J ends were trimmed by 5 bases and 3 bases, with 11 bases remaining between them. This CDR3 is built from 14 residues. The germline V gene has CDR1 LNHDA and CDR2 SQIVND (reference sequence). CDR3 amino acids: CASSPFGVKNIQYF. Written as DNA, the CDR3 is TGTGCCAGTAGTCCCTTTGGGGTCAAAAACATTCAGTACTTC.

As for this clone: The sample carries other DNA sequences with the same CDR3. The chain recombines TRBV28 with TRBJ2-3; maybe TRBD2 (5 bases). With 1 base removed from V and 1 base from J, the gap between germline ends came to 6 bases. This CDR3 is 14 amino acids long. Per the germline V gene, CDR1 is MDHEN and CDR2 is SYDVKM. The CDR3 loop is CASSLLRGTDTQYF. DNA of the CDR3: TGTGCCAGCAGTTTATTGAGGGGCACAGATACGCAGTATTTT.

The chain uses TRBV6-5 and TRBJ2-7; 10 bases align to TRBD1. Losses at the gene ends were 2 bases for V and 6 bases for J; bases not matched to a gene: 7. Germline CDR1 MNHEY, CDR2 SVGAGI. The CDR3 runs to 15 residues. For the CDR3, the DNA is TGTGCCAGCAGTTACACCGGGACAGGGGACGTCGAGCAGTACTTC. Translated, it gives CASSYTGTGDVEQYF.

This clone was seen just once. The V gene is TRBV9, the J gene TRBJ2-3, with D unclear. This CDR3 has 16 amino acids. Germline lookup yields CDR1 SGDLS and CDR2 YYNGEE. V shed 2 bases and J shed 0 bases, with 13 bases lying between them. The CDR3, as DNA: TGTGCCAGCAGCGTGAATAGAATTACTAGCACAGATACGCAGTATTTT. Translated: CASSVNRITSTDTQYF. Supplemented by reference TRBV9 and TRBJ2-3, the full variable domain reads DSGVTQTPKHLITATGQRVTLRCSPRSGDLSVYWYQQSLDQGLQFLIQYYNGEERAKGNILERFSAQQFPDLHSELNLSSLELGDSALYFCASSVNRITSTDTQYFGPGTRLTVL.

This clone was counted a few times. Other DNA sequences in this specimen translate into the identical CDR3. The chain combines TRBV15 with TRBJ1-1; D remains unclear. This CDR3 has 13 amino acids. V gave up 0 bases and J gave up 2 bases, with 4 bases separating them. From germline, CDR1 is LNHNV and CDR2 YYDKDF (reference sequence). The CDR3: CATSRDRNTEAFF. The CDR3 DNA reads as TGTGCCACCAGCAGAGACCGAAACACTGAAGCTTTCTTT. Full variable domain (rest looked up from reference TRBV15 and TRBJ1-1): DAMVIQNPRYQVTQFGKPVTLSCSQTLNHNVMYWYQQKSSQAPKLLFHYYDKDFNNEADTPDNFQSRRPNTSFCFLDIRSPGLGDTAMYLCATSRDRNTEAFFGQGTRLTVV.

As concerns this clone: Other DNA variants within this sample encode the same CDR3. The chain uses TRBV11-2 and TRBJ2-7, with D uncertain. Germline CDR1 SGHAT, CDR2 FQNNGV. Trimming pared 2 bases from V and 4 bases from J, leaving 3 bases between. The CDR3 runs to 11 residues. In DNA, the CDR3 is TGTGCCAGCAGCTTATTTTACGAGCAGTACTTC. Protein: CASSLFYEQYF.

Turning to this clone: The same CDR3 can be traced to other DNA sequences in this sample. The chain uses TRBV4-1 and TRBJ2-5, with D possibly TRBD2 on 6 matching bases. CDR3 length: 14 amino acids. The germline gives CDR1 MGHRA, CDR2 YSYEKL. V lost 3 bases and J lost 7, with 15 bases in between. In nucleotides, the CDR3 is TGCGCCAGCAGCCACCCGGGAGAGGTGGGGACCCAGTACTTC. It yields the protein CASSHPGEVGTQYF.

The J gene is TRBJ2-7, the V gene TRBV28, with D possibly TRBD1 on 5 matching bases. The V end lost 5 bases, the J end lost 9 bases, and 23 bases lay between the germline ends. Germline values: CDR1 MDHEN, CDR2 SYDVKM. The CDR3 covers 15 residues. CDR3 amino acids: CASSIQAADVLGQYF. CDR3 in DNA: TGTGCCAGCAGTATACAGGCCGCGGATGTGCTTGGGCAGTACTTC. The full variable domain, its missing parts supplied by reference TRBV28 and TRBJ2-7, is DVKVTQSSRYLVKRTGEKVFLECVQDMDHENMFWYRQDPGLGLRLIYFSYDVKMKEKGDIPEGYSVSREKKERFSLILESASTNQTSMYLCASSIQAADVLGQYFGPGTRLTVT.

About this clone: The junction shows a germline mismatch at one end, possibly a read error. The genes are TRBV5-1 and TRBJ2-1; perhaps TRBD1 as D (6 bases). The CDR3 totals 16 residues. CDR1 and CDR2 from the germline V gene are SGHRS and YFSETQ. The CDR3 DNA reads TGCGCCAGCAGCCCTGACTCGGGGACAAGCGACAATGAGCAATTCTTC. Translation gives CASSPDSGTSDNEQFF.